These T cell receptor beta chains were read from a single sample in a study of T-cell reconstitution after alpha-beta-depleted transplantation in children. TCRdb itself ran the PCR reads through MiXCR, one entry per CDR3 protein. The sample contains more than 90,000 distinct CDR3 sequences, about a tenth of which appear only once. The sample in question was PBMCs, obtained before TCRalphabeta/CD19-depleted stem cell transplant. The source is a boy younger than 10 with acute lymphoblastic leukemia, due to receive a stem cell transplant. CDR3s leave out the opening cysteine and the closing phenylalanine or tryptophan. A D gene is named only where the DNA matches it firmly. Clone size is given for some rows only: seen once, a few or many times, or a class if the clone is expanded.

clone_size,j_call,v_call,d_call,cdr3_aa
many,TRBJ2-1,TRBV7-7,NA,ASSLAEADEQF
many,TRBJ2-7,TRBV7-2,TRBD2,ASSFAGGNYEQY
few,TRBJ1-1,TRBV12-3/TRBV12-4,NA,ASGILMGRRNTEAF
NA,TRBJ1-1,TRBV7-9,NA,ASSLPSRANTEAF
NA,TRBJ2-3,TRBV18,NA,ASSPFSTDTQY
few,TRBJ2-6,TRBV28,NA,ASSFRQRQASGANVLT
NA,TRBJ2-1,TRBV29-1,TRBD2,SVVRTSGSSYNEQF
many,TRBJ2-5,TRBV20-1,NA,SARQETQY
many,TRBJ1-6,TRBV20-1,NA,SATKTAFSYNSPLH
few,TRBJ1-5,TRBV28,NA,AERGSNQPQH
many,TRBJ2-5,TRBV18,NA,ASSPGRRVETQY
few,TRBJ2-5,TRBV5-1,TRBD2,ASSLVGLAGGETQY
many,TRBJ2-1,TRBV28,NA,ASSRTTGTEQF
few,TRBJ2-2,TRBV5-1,NA,ATRRDANTGELF
many,TRBJ1-1,TRBV7-6,NA,ASSLALNTEAF
few,TRBJ2-5,TRBV20-1,NA,SARQGQETQY
many,TRBJ2-5,TRBV20-1,TRBD2,SSRTSGETQY
few,TRBJ2-5,TRBV25-1,NA,ASSDREPVQY
many,TRBJ2-3,TRBV6-5,TRBD1,ASSYEWTGRTDTQY
NA,TRBJ2-1,TRBV27,NA,ATKGAGSLYNEQF
few,TRBJ2-5,TRBV29-1,NA,SVQGEWETQY
many,TRBJ2-7,TRBV5-1,NA,ASSLAGRRYEQY
few,TRBJ2-1,TRBV10-3,TRBD2,AVRTSGSPSSYNEQF
many,TRBJ2-1,TRBV29-1,TRBD2,SVPPSGITEQF
few,TRBJ2-6,TRBV20-1,TRBD1,SAPKDRASLGANVLT
NA,TRBJ2-7,TRBV5-1,TRBD2,ASSRYSLAGASYEQY
NA,TRBJ2-5,TRBV5-1,NA,ASRNGLQETQY
few,TRBJ2-1,TRBV27,NA,ASSLSIWSSYNEQF
few,TRBJ2-1,TRBV12-3/TRBV12-4,NA,ASSLARTHYNEQF